Following are 17 T cell receptor beta chains from one sample sequenced in a study of blood T cell repertoires in COVID-19. This table comes from immunoSEQ multiplex PCR, and its TCRdb copy is limited to in-frame clones, with some not included. The sample includes over 85,000 clones, more than 75% of them seen just once. Sequences were obtained from peripheral blood. These receptors all stem from a man in his 60s with active or convalescent COVID-19.

Only one count was recorded for this clone. The CDR3 sequence is CASSPRSGSYNGYTF. CDR3 bases: TGTGCCAGCTCACCCCGATCAGGATCCTATAATGGCTACACCTTC. The chain is built from TRBV18 and TRBJ1-2; D is unresolved. Germline V gives CDR1 KGHSH, CDR2 LQKENI. The CDR3 runs to 15 residues. V dropped 3 bases and J dropped 6 bases, with 17 bases sitting between them.

The rearrangement joins TRBV27 to TRBJ1-3; D is uncertain. Germline CDR1 MNHEY, CDR2 SMNVEV (reference sequence). Trimming removed 4 bases at V and 0 bases at J, with 10 bases between. The CDR3 is made up of 15 amino acids. The CDR3 DNA is TGTGCCAGCAGTTCCAGGTTCCTCTCTGGAAACACCATATATTTT. This translates into CASSSRFLSGNTIYF.

DNA for the CDR3: TGTGCCAGCAGCAACGGACGGGGGAATGAAAAACTGTTTTTT. Protein: CASSNGRGNEKLFF. V is TRBV6-6 and J is TRBJ1-4; D perhaps matches TRBD1 (5 bases). The V end was cut by 6 bases, the J end by 5 bases, with 13 bases between. The CDR3 length is 14 residues. The germline V gene has CDR1 MNHNY and CDR2 SVGAGI (reference sequence).

The chain has TRBV5-1 and TRBJ2-7; D is possibly TRBD2 (7 bases). The length of the CDR3 is 16 residues. Trimming pared 4 bases from V and 5 bases from J, leaving 22 bases between. Germline V CDR1 and CDR2: SGHRS, YFSETQ. In DNA, the CDR3 is TGCGCCAGCAGCCCCGTGGGGGCGGGAGCTCGGGACGAGCAGTACTTC. Encoded protein: CASSPVGAGARDEQYF.

This chain links TRBV7-2 with TRBJ1-5; maybe TRBD1 (5 bases). In germline, CDR1 is SGHTA, CDR2 FQGNSA. This CDR3 is 13 amino acids long. Trimming took off 5 bases at V and 4 bases at J, with 9 bases between the two ends. The chain's CDR3 is CASSGQGNQPQHF. The CDR3 region has the DNA TGTGCCAGCAGCGGGCAGGGAAATCAGCCCCAGCATTTT.

This clone was counted only a few times. This chain connects TRBV12-5 to TRBJ1-1; possibly TRBD1 for D (5 bases). V lost 6 bases and J 5 bases, leaving 13 bases between the germline ends. Per germline, CDR1 LGHNT and CDR2 FRNRAP. The CDR3 runs 13 residues. CDR3 sequence: CASGQGGSTEAFF. CDR3 nucleotide sequence: TGTGCTAGTGGCCAGGGCGGAAGTACTGAAGCTTTCTTT.

This sequence joins TRBV5-1 and TRBJ1-6; 7 nucleotides match TRBD1. The length of the CDR3 is 16 residues. The V and J ends lost 0 bases and 7 bases, in that order; junction bases with no gene match: 7. Germline V gives CDR1 SGHRS, CDR2 YFSETQ. The CDR3 DNA sequence: TGCGCCAGCAGCTTGGGGGACCGGACAGGCAATTCACCCCTCCACTTT. Residues: CASSLGDRTGNSPLHF. Together with reference TRBV5-1 and TRBJ1-6, the CDR3 gives the full variable domain: KAGVTQTPRYLIKTRGQQVTLSCSPISGHRSVSWYQQTPGQGLQFLFEYFSETQRNKGNFPGRFSGRQFSNSRSEMNVSTLELGDSALYLCASSLGDRTGNSPLHFGNGTRLTVT.

This clone occurred many times. V and J are TRBV5-1 and TRBJ2-7, with TRBD2 matching over 10 bases. CDR1 is SGHRS and CDR2 is YFSETQ in the germline V gene. The CDR3 has 14 residues. The V gene end was trimmed by 4 bases and the J gene end by 5 bases; junction bases not matched to a gene: 6. CDR3 residues: CASSGSGRVDEQYF. The CDR3 nucleotides read TGCGCCAGCAGCGGGAGCGGGAGGGTTGACGAGCAGTACTTC.

The chain has TRBV7-9 and TRBJ2-4; D gene ambiguous. Trimming removed 1 base from V and 5 bases from J, with 6 bases in between. The CDR3 runs 13 residues. Per the germline V gene, CDR1 is SEHNR and CDR2 is FQNEAQ (reference sequence). CDR3 protein: CASSLDGQNIQYF. The CDR3 coding sequence is TGTGCCAGCAGCTTAGATGGCCAAAACATTCAGTACTTC.

V usage is TRBV7-2 and J usage is TRBJ2-2, with D unclear. The V gene lost 5 bases and the J gene lost 4 bases, with 11 bases spanning the gap. This CDR3 is 14 amino acids long. Germline assignment: CDR1 SGHTA and CDR2 FQGNSA. CDR3 loop: CASSPLTFTGELFF. The CDR3 DNA reads TGTGCCAGCAGCCCCCTGACTTTCACCGGGGAGCTGTTTTTT.

The chain recombines TRBV5-6 with TRBJ2-3, with TRBD2 matching over 7 bases. The ends lost 5 bases at V and 3 bases at J; junction bases unmatched: 6. CDR3 length equals 14 residues. The germline V gene has CDR1 SGHDT and CDR2 YYEEEE. The CDR3 sequence is CASSFGLETDTQYF. The CDR3 nucleotides read TGTGCCAGCAGTTTCGGACTAGAAACAGATACGCAGTATTTT.

This rearrangement joins TRBV5-6 to TRBJ2-7; D possibly corresponds to TRBD1 (5 bases). CDR1 SGHDT and CDR2 YYEEEE come from the germline V gene. The CDR3 loop spans 13 amino acids. Trimming cost V 3 bases and J 1 base, with 8 bases left between them. The CDR3 DNA reads TGTGCCAGCAGCTCCAGGACATCCTACGAGCAGTACGTC. This gives the protein CASSSRTSYEQYV.

The J gene is TRBJ2-7, the V gene TRBV13; TRBD1 aligns across 7 bases. V shed 5 bases and J 2 bases; nucleotides not matched to a gene: 3. The germline CDR1 and CDR2 sequences are PRHDT and FYEKMQ (reference sequence). This CDR3 has 13 amino acids. The CDR3 is CASSVQGPYEQYV. CDR3 bases: TGTGCCAGCAGCGTACAGGGGCCCTACGAGCAGTACGTC.

The V and J genes are TRBV27 and TRBJ2-1, with D uncertain. This CDR3 has 13 amino acids. CDR1 is MNHEY and CDR2 is SMNVEV in the germline V gene (reference sequence). V shed 4 bases and J shed 0 bases, with 4 bases lying between them. The CDR3 bases are TGTGCCAGCAGTTCCTTCTCCTACAATGAGCAGTTCTTC. This gives the protein CASSSFSYNEQFF.

The rearrangement uses TRBV7-8 and TRBJ2-7; TRBD1 aligns across 8 bases. Germline CDR1 and CDR2: SGHVS and FQNEAQ. This CDR3 is built from 13 residues. V shed 4 bases, J shed 5 bases, and the junction held 4 bases outside the gene matches. The chain's CDR3 is CASSSGQGHEQYF. CDR3 DNA: TGTGCCAGCAGCTCCGGACAGGGCCACGAGCAGTACTTC.

CDR3 bases: TGTGCCACCAGTGACCCCTCGGGACAGGTTGGTAATGAGCAGTTCTTC. Translating gives CATSDPSGQVGNEQFF. The chain recombines TRBV24-1 with TRBJ2-1; 8 bases align to TRBD1. The CDR3 contains 16 residues. J gave up 7 bases and V 4 bases, and 11 bases lay outside the gene matches. The germline gives CDR1 KGHDR, CDR2 SFDVKD.

The chain couples TRBV5-8 to TRBJ2-7; TRBD2 matches 13 bases. CDR1 SGHTS and CDR2 YDEGEE come from the germline V gene. This CDR3 has 15 amino acids. V shed 3 bases, J shed 5 bases, and the junction held 5 bases outside the gene matches. The CDR3 region is CASSSGLAGRHEQYF. For the CDR3, the DNA is TGTGCCAGCAGCTCGGGACTAGCGGGACGTCACGAGCAGTACTTC.